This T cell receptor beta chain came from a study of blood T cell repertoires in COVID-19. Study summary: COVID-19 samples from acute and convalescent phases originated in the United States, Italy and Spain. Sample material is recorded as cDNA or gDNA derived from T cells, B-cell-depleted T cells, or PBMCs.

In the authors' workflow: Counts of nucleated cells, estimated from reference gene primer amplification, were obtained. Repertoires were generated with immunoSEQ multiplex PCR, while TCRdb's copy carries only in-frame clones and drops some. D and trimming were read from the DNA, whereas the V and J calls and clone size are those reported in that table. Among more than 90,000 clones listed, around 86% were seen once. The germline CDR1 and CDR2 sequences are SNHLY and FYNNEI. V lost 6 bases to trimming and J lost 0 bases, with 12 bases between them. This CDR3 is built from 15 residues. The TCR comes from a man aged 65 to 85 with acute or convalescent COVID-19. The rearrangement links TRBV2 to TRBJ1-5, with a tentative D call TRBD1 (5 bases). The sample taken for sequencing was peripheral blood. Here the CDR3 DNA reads TGTGCCAGCAGGAGCAGGGTGTATAGCAATCAGCCCCAGCATTTT. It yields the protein CASRSRVYSNQPQHF.